This entry lists 3 T cell receptor beta chains sequenced from one sample in a study of cytotoxic CD8 clonotypes in ibrutinib-treated CLL. Sequencing used immunoSEQ multiplex PCR; TCRdb keeps in-frame clones, though not all of them. The table shows about 76,000 clones, with about 86% occurring only once. Specimen: PBMCs, collected before ibrutinib treatment. The receptor set was obtained from a human donor with chronic lymphocytic leukemia.

V usage is TRBV27 and J usage is TRBJ1-5, with 8 bases identical to TRBD1. The CDR3 runs 18 residues. Losses at the gene ends were 1 base for V and 2 bases for J; bases not matched to a gene: 10. CDR1 is MNHEY, CDR2 SMNVEV, per germline (reference sequence). The CDR3, as DNA: TGTGCCAGCAGTTTATTCTCCCCGACAGGGGACGGCAATCAGCCCCAGCATTTT. Amino acids: CASSLFSPTGDGNQPQHF.

The V and J genes are TRBV7-9 and TRBJ2-7; TRBD2 agrees at 12 bases. This CDR3 region has 16 residues. V trimming: 3 bases; J trimming: 5 bases; junction bases outside the gene matches: 8. Germline V gene lookup returns CDR1 SEHNR and CDR2 FQNEAQ (reference sequence). CDR3 protein: CASSFWTSGIVDEQYF. The CDR3 nucleotides are TGTGCCAGCAGCTTTTGGACTAGCGGGATCGTCGACGAGCAGTACTTC. The full variable domain, completed using reference TRBV7-9 and TRBJ2-7, is DTGVSQNPRHKITKRGQNVTFRCDPISEHNRLYWYRQTLGQGPEFLTYFQNEAQLEKSRLLSDRFSAERPKGSFSTLEIQRTEQGDSAMYLCASSFWTSGIVDEQYFGPGTRLTVT.

Ten or more counts support this clone. The chain is built from TRBV2 and TRBJ1-2, with D unresolved. The CDR3 loop spans 14 amino acids. Trimming shortened V by 5 bases and J by 4 bases, and 14 bases separated the two germline ends. Germline loops: CDR1 SNHLY, CDR2 FYNNEI. The CDR3 spells CASSTERNVYGYTF. The CDR3, as DNA: TGTGCCAGCAGTACAGAGCGTAACGTCTATGGCTACACCTTC.